A single sample is the source of the 24 T cell receptor beta chains below, sequenced in a study of CD8 T cells in Susac syndrome. Reverse transcription of roughly 0.5 to 1 ug RNA was performed with random hexamers. MiXCR was run by TCRdb on the immunoSEQ multiplex PCR reads, yielding one entry per CDR3 protein. The sample lists 210,000 or so distinct CDR3 sequences, approximately 90% seen once, with around 0.13% in the top ten. Sequenced sample: CD8+ T cells from PBMCs. All receptors derive from a human donor with multiple sclerosis.

This chain uses TRBV14 with TRBJ2-1; tentatively, D is TRBD1 or TRBD2 (6 bases each). Trimming removed 4 bases from V and 11 bases from J, with 15 bases in between. The CDR3 extends over 13 amino acids. Germline CDR1 and CDR2: SGHDN and FVKESK. CDR3 DNA sequence: TGTGCCAGCAGCCTACCGGGGGCAGGAAAGCAGTTCTTC. Its translation is CASSLPGAGKQFF.

As to this clonotype: One junction end disagrees with the germline gene, perhaps due to a read error. This chain uses TRBV2 with TRBJ1-5, with unresolved D. There are 14 residues in the CDR3. The germline V gene has CDR1 SNHLY and CDR2 FYNNEI. CDR3 loop: CASTVNHSNQPQHF. The CDR3 DNA follows: TGTGCAAGCACGGTGAATCATAGCAATCAGCCCCAGCATTTT.

The rearrangement joins TRBV30 to TRBJ1-4; D gene unclear. V was shortened by 4 bases and J by 0 bases, with 9 bases between the two germline ends. Germline CDR1 GTSNPN, CDR2 SVGIG (reference sequence). There are 14 residues in the CDR3. The CDR3 is CAWNPIATNEKLFF. CDR3 DNA sequence: TGTGCCTGGAACCCGATAGCAACTAATGAAAAACTGTTTTTT.

The chain recombines TRBV7-8 with TRBJ1-1; D possibly corresponds to TRBD1 (6 bases). CDR1 and CDR2 from the germline V gene are SGHVS and FQNEAQ. The CDR3 runs 15 residues. Trimming removed 5 bases at V and 0 bases at J, with 13 bases between. CDR3 in amino acids: CASSKTGSMNTEAFF. Written as DNA, the CDR3 is TGTGCCAGCAGCAAAACAGGGAGCATGAACACTGAAGCTTTCTTT.

This chain links TRBV7-8 with TRBJ2-3; TRBD2 agrees at 7 bases. Trimming removed 1 base from V and 2 bases from J; junction bases left unmatched: 6. This CDR3 is built from 16 residues. Germline CDR1 is SGHVS and CDR2 is FQNEAQ. The CDR3 loop is CASSLERGVDTDTQYF. CDR3 nucleotides: TGTGCCAGCAGCTTAGAACGGGGGGTAGACACAGATACGCAGTATTTT.

This clonotype was seen just once. The V gene is TRBV27, the J gene TRBJ1-6; D gene unclear. Germline values: CDR1 MNHEY, CDR2 SMNVEV (reference sequence). V shed 2 bases and J shed 9 bases, with 14 bases lying between them. The CDR3 length is 15 residues. As DNA, the CDR3 is TGTGCCAGCAGTTTAGGCGGGTTCGAGGGTTCACCCCTCCACTTT. Protein: CASSLGGFEGSPLHF.

The V gene is TRBV7-9, the J gene TRBJ2-1; no firm D call. CDR1 and CDR2 (germline): SEHNR, FQNEAQ (reference sequence). Trimming removed 1 base at V and 10 bases at J, with 11 bases between. The CDR3 runs 13 residues. The CDR3, as DNA: TGTGCCAGCAGCTTAGTCCTAGATGGCGAGCAGTTCTTC. This codes for CASSLVLDGEQFF.

The chain uses TRBV11-2 and TRBJ1-1; D not resolved. The CDR3 contains 14 residues. Germline CDR1 is SGHAT and CDR2 is FQNNGV. Trimming removed 5 bases from V and 4 bases from J, with 14 bases in between. The CDR3 protein is CASSAEAVGTEAFF. The CDR3 DNA follows: TGTGCCAGCAGCGCCGAGGCTGTGGGCACTGAAGCTTTCTTT.

V is TRBV7-9 and J is TRBJ1-1; D perhaps matches TRBD1 (5 bases). Trimming stripped 6 bases from V and 4 bases from J, with 9 bases between. The CDR3 length is 12 residues. From germline, CDR1 is SEHNR and CDR2 FQNEAQ (reference sequence). The CDR3 sequence is CASRFGGTEAFF. The CDR3 region has the DNA TGTGCCAGCAGATTTGGGGGCACTGAAGCTTTCTTT.

The chain recombines TRBV19 with TRBJ1-4; possible D gene TRBD1, 5 bases. CDR1 is LNHDA and CDR2 is SQIVND in the germline V gene (reference sequence). This CDR3 has 13 residues. V lost 2 bases, J lost 6 bases, and 7 bases lay in between. DNA for the CDR3: TGTGCCAGTAGTATAACGGGGGATGAAAAACTGTTTTTT. Translation gives CASSITGDEKLFF.

The V call is TRBV7-2, the J call TRBJ1-5, with D possibly TRBD1 on 5 matching bases. Germline values: CDR1 SGHTA, CDR2 FQGNSA. V dropped 1 base and J dropped 0 bases, with 10 bases sitting between them. This CDR3 has 16 residues. The CDR3 DNA reads TGTGCCAGCAGCTTAGACCAGACAGCTAGCAATCAGCCCCAGCATTTT. Encoded protein: CASSLDQTASNQPQHF. Looking up the rest from reference TRBV7-2 and TRBJ1-5 gives the full variable domain: GAGVSQSPSNKVTEKGKDVELRCDPISGHTALYWYRQSLGQGLEFLIYFQGNSAPDKSGLPSDRFSAERTGGSVSTLTIQRTQQEDSAVYLCASSLDQTASNQPQHFGDGTRLSIL.

This chain joins TRBV25-1 and TRBJ2-3; D is perhaps TRBD2 (7 bases). The CDR3 sequence is 16 residues long. The V and J ends lost 1 base and 5 bases respectively, with 16 bases between them. The germline V gene has CDR1 MGHDK and CDR2 SYGVNS. CDR3 nucleotides: TGTGCCAGCAGTGAATTAGGGGGGGGGCGCTTAGATACGCAGTATTTT. Protein sequence: CASSELGGGRLDTQYF.

V and J are TRBV30 and TRBJ1-2; D unresolved. This CDR3 has 12 amino acids. Germline V gene data show CDR1 as GTSNPN and CDR2 as SVGIG (reference sequence). The germline V and J ends were trimmed by 5 bases and 6 bases, with 13 bases remaining between them. The CDR3 protein is CAWDNRSDGYTF. The CDR3 bases are TGTGCCTGGGACAACCGAAGTGATGGCTACACCTTC.

V is TRBV7-9 and J is TRBJ2-5; 9 bases agree with TRBD2. Germline V lookup: CDR1 SEHNR, CDR2 FQNEAQ (reference sequence). The CDR3 length is 16 residues. The V segment lost 2 bases and the J segment 3 bases; nucleotides outside the gene matches: 7. CDR3 residues: CASSLILRGGKETQYF. CDR3 DNA sequence: TGTGCCAGCAGCTTAATCTTGCGGGGGGGAAAAGAGACCCAGTACTTC. Full variable domain (missing parts from reference TRBV7-9 and TRBJ2-5): DTGVSQNPRHKITKRGQNVTFRCDPISEHNRLYWYRQTLGQGPEFLTYFQNEAQLEKSRLLSDRFSAERPKGSFSTLEIQRTEQGDSAMYLCASSLILRGGKETQYFGPGTRLLVL.

This chain links TRBV9 with TRBJ2-7; a possible D gene is TRBD1 (6 bases). The V end was cut by 3 bases, the J end by 3 bases, with 10 bases between. Germline V gives CDR1 SGDLS, CDR2 YYNGEE. CDR3 length: 13 residues. In DNA, the CDR3 is TGTGCCAGCAGCGAGGGGGATCTCTACGAGCAGTACTTC. Residues: CASSEGDLYEQYF.

This chain joins TRBV7-8 and TRBJ2-1; no clear D gene. Trimming removed 1 base from V and 6 bases from J, with 19 bases in between. Germline CDR1 and CDR2: SGHVS and FQNEAQ. The CDR3 has 17 residues. The CDR3 loop reads CASSLGSGFYRGNEQFF. In nucleotides, the CDR3 is TGTGCCAGCAGCTTAGGTTCCGGGTTCTATAGAGGCAATGAGCAGTTCTTC.

This clonotype is a singleton in its sample. The chain uses TRBV7-2 and TRBJ2-5, with 7 bases matching TRBD2. V shed 1 base and J 2 bases; nucleotides not matched to a gene: 4. The germline CDR1 and CDR2 sequences are SGHTA and FQGNSA. CDR3 length equals 15 residues. The CDR3 here is CASSLESSGQETQYF. CDR3 in DNA: TGTGCCAGCAGCTTAGAGTCTAGCGGACAAGAGACCCAGTACTTC.

This clonotype occurred a few times. This CDR3 is CASSSLAGGAYEQYF. Here the CDR3 DNA reads TGTGCCAGCAGCTCCCTAGCGGGGGGAGCCTACGAGCAGTACTTC. The chain combines TRBV5-6 with TRBJ2-7; 11 bases match TRBD2. The ends lost 3 bases at V and 2 bases at J; junction bases unmatched: 4. Germline-derived CDR1 and CDR2 are SGHDT and YYEEEE. The CDR3 spans 15 residues.

The chain combines TRBV29-1 with TRBJ2-1; 15 bases agree with TRBD2. J lost 4 bases, V lost 4 bases, and 8 bases had no gene match. CDR3 size: 17 residues. Germline values: CDR1 SQVTM, CDR2 ANQGSEA. The CDR3: CSVAGTSGRKAYNEQFF. The CDR3 bases are TGCAGCGTTGCGGGGACTAGCGGGAGGAAGGCGTACAATGAGCAGTTCTTC.

This chain joins TRBV7-8 and TRBJ2-1; no firm D call. The CDR3 totals 13 residues. Deletions cut 5 bases from V and 4 bases from J, with 9 bases between. Germline CDR1 is SGHVS and CDR2 is FQNEAQ. The CDR3 nucleotides are TGTGCCAGCAGCATGGACCTTTACAATGAGCAGTTCTTC. Residues: CASSMDLYNEQFF. Complete variable domain (other parts from reference TRBV7-8 and TRBJ2-1): GAGVSQSPRYKVAKRGQDVALRCDPISGHVSLFWYQQALGQGPEFLTYFQNEAQLDKSGLPSDRFFAERPEGSVSTLKIQRTQQEDSAVYLCASSMDLYNEQFFGPGTRLTVL.

The V call is TRBV5-6, the J call TRBJ2-7; 11 nucleotides agree with TRBD2. There are 14 residues in the CDR3. V lost 4 bases, J lost 5 bases, and 5 bases stayed unmatched. Germline values: CDR1 SGHDT, CDR2 YYEEEE. CDR3 in amino acids: CASSLAGGADEQYF. CDR3 nucleotides: TGTGCCAGCAGCCTAGCGGGAGGAGCCGACGAGCAGTACTTC.

V usage is TRBV13 and J usage is TRBJ1-1; TRBD1 agrees at 7 bases. This CDR3 has 15 residues. Germline V gives CDR1 PRHDT, CDR2 FYEKMQ (reference sequence). The trim removed 5 bases at V and 3 bases at J, leaving 9 bases unmatched. The CDR3 region is CASSPQTGSDTEAFF. In DNA form, the CDR3 reads TGTGCCAGCAGCCCACAGACAGGGTCGGACACTGAAGCTTTCTTT.

This chain connects TRBV11-2 to TRBJ2-7; 7 nucleotides line up with TRBD1. CDR1 SGHAT and CDR2 FQNNGV come from the germline V gene. The ends lost 4 bases at V and 0 bases at J; junction bases unmatched: 12. The CDR3 runs to 17 residues. The CDR3 here is CASSSPSGTVISYEQYF. CDR3 bases: TGTGCCAGCAGCTCACCTTCCGGGACAGTTATCTCCTACGAGCAGTACTTC.

The chain has TRBV14 and TRBJ1-2; tentative D call: TRBD1 (5 bases). From germline, CDR1 is SGHDN and CDR2 FVKESK. This CDR3 comprises 14 residues. V was cut by 3 bases and J by 2 bases, with 10 bases left in between. CDR3 protein: CASSQWGVNYGYTF. For the CDR3, the DNA is TGTGCCAGCAGCCAGTGGGGGGTGAACTATGGCTACACCTTC.